This T cell receptor (beta chain) derives from a study of blood T cell repertoires in COVID-19. Study context: Material from acute and convalescent COVID-19 was sourced from the United States, Italy and Spain. PBMCs, B-cell-depleted T cells, or T cells provided the cDNA or gDNA that made up the material.

Per the original methods: Estimated nucleated cell counts came from reference gene primer amplification. Clones were sequenced by immunoSEQ multiplex PCR, and TCRdb holds only the in-frame ones, with some missing. V and J calls plus clone size are reproduced from that table; the DNA served to infer D and trimming. Of some 190,000 clones listed, roughly three quarters are singletons. CDR3 length equals 13 residues. Germline trimming cut 5 bases from V and 6 bases from J; bases unmatched to any gene: 3. A few counts support this clone. The sequencing input was peripheral blood. The rearrangement links TRBV12-3 or TRBV12-4 to TRBJ1-5, with 8 bases that match TRBD1. This TCR was sampled from a woman aged 45-59 years with active or convalescent COVID-19. The CDR3 nucleotides read TGTGCCAGCAGTGCCGACAGGGGTCAGCCCCAGCATTTT. The encoded protein is CASSADRGQPQHF.